Following are 22 T cell receptor beta chains from one sample sequenced in a study. One entry per CDR3 protein, called by TCRdb with MiXCR from the RT-PCR reads. The top ten clones hold 3.6% of a sample with about 680,000 distinct CDR3 sequences, about 14% of them seen once. Sequencing was carried out using memory CD4+ T cells from blood. Every receptor here comes from a female donor in good health, serving as a healthy control.

This clonotype has a handful of counts. This chain links TRBV9 with TRBJ1-3, with D unresolved. V was clipped by 0 bases and J by 0 bases, with 7 bases between them. Germline V CDR1 and CDR2: SGDLS, YYNGEE. This CDR3 contains 15 residues. CDR3 loop: CASSVGSPSGNTIYF. CDR3 sequence (DNA): TGTGCCAGCAGCGTAGGCAGCCCCTCTGGAAACACCATATATTTT. Combining the CDR3 with reference TRBV9 and TRBJ1-3 gives the whole variable domain DSGVTQTPKHLITATGQRVTLRCSPRSGDLSVYWYQQSLDQGLQFLIQYYNGEERAKGNILERFSAQQFPDLHSELNLSSLELGDSALYFCASSVGSPSGNTIYFGEGSWLTVV.

This clonotype has ten or more counts. The chain carries TRBV29-1 and TRBJ1-1; no firm D call. Germline CDR1 and CDR2: SQVTM and ANQGSEA. The germline V and J ends were trimmed by 6 bases and 0 bases, with 11 bases remaining between them. The CDR3 extends over 13 amino acids. The CDR3 region has the DNA TGCAGCGTACGTACAGACCTGAACACTGAAGCTTTCTTT. Translating gives CSVRTDLNTEAFF.

This clonotype was counted many times. This chain links TRBV18 with TRBJ1-4; TRBD1 is a possible D gene (6 bases). The CDR3 has 15 residues. V was cut by 4 bases and J by 5 bases, with 14 bases left in between. The V gene's germline CDR1 is KGHSH and CDR2 LQKENI. CDR3 DNA sequence: TGTGCCAGCTCACTAAAACAGGGCCTCAATGAAAAACTGTTTTTT. As protein: CASSLKQGLNEKLFF.

This clonotype was recorded many times. The gene calls are TRBV24-1 and TRBJ2-1; 10 nucleotides align to TRBD2. This CDR3 has 19 amino acids. Losses at the gene ends were 1 base for V and 0 bases for J; bases not matched to a gene: 8. Germline V lookup: CDR1 KGHDR, CDR2 SFDVKD. The CDR3: CATSDFDLSSGSSYNEQFF. CDR3 DNA: TGTGCCACCAGTGATTTTGACCTGTCTAGCGGGAGCTCCTACAATGAGCAGTTCTTC.

This clonotype was seen more than once but under ten times. The chain employs TRBV24-1 and TRBJ1-2, with 9 bases aligning to TRBD1. CDR3 length equals 17 residues. Looked up from germline, CDR1 is KGHDR and CDR2 is SFDVKD. J lost 3 bases, V lost 2 bases, and 9 bases had no gene match. CDR3 loop: CATSDSSGTGWDYGYTF. The DNA of the CDR3 is TGTGCCACCAGTGATTCGAGCGGGACAGGGTGGGACTATGGCTACACCTTC.

Worth noting for this clonotype: Just one base apart from a much larger clone, this may be a read error. The V call is TRBV3-1, the J call TRBJ2-2, with TRBD1 identical over 9 bases. This CDR3 is 15 amino acids long. V was clipped by 4 bases and J by 4 bases; unmatched bases: 4. The germline gives CDR1 LGHDT, CDR2 YNNKEL (reference sequence). The CDR3 reads CASSLGQGTTGELFF. CDR3 nucleotides: TGTGCCAGCAGCCTGGGACAGGGAACCACCGGGGAGCTGTTTTTT.

This clonotype was observed a few times. The J gene is TRBJ2-1, the V gene TRBV20-1, with 9 nucleotides matching TRBD2. The V gene's germline CDR1 is DFQATT and CDR2 SNEGSKA (reference sequence). The junction had 8 bases not matched to a gene; V was cut back by 7 bases and J by 4 bases. The CDR3 sequence is 14 residues long. In DNA form, the CDR3 reads TGCAGTGTGAGGGGGACTAGCCCATACAATGAGCAGTTCTTC. Encoded protein: CSVRGTSPYNEQFF.

This clonotype occurred many times. The CDR3 bases are TGTGCCAGCAGTACTATTCTGCTTGACTATGGCTACACCTTC. It translates to CASSTILLDYGYTF. The chain has TRBV6-5 and TRBJ1-2; D gene ambiguous. CDR1 is MNHEY and CDR2 is SVGAGI in the germline V gene. Between the trimmed V and J ends, which lost 5 bases and 3 bases, there was a span of 13 bases. The CDR3 covers 14 residues.

This clonotype has ten or more counts. The CDR3, as DNA: TGTGCCAGCAGCTTGGCCGGGGCGGGGGGTACCAACGAGCAGTACTTC. Translated, it gives CASSLAGAGGTNEQYF. J is TRBJ2-7 and V is TRBV5-6; 8 nucleotides match TRBD2. The CDR3 has 16 amino acids. V trimming: 0 bases; J trimming: 5 bases; junction bases outside the gene matches: 10. The germline V gene has CDR1 SGHDT and CDR2 YYEEEE. The full variable domain, in which reference TRBV5-6 and TRBJ2-7 provide the parts outside the CDR3, is DAGVTQSPTHLIKTRGQQVTLRCSPKSGHDTVSWYQQALGQGPQFIFQYYEEEERQRGNFPDRFSGHQFPNYSSELNVNALLLGDSALYLCASSLAGAGGTNEQYFGPGTRLTVT.

The table lists this clonotype with a few counts. This rearrangement joins TRBV10-3 to TRBJ2-1, with 9 nucleotides matching TRBD2. The length of the CDR3 is 16 residues. The germline V gene has CDR1 ENHRY and CDR2 SYGVKD. The V segment lost 6 bases and the J segment 0 bases; nucleotides outside the gene matches: 6. CDR3 sequence (DNA): TGTGCCATCAGCAAGACTAGCGGAGACTCCTACAATGAGCAGTTCTTC. Translating it yields CAISKTSGDSYNEQFF.

This clonotype turned up a few times. This rearrangement joins TRBV9 to TRBJ1-3; 8 bases fit TRBD1. CDR1 and CDR2 from the germline V gene are SGDLS and YYNGEE. The CDR3 runs 17 residues. Losses at the gene ends were 7 bases for V and 4 bases for J; bases not matched to a gene: 16. This CDR3 is CASAGGSPGQAGNTIYF. The CDR3 nucleotides are TGTGCCAGCGCCGGGGGGAGCCCGGGACAGGCCGGAAACACCATATATTTT.

CDR3 sequence reads: CASSQVGLGIYGYTF. The CDR3 DNA is TGTGCCAGCAGCCAAGTGGGTCTGGGTATCTATGGCTACACCTTC. The rearrangement links TRBV3-1 to TRBJ1-2; no definite D call. Germline V gives CDR1 LGHDT, CDR2 YNNKEL (reference sequence). The CDR3 length is 15 residues. V lost 1 base to trimming and J lost 4 bases, with 13 bases between them. The variable domain in full, with the rest retrieved from reference TRBV3-1 and TRBJ1-2, is DTAVSQTPKYLVTQMGNDKSIKCEQNLGHDTMYWYKQDSKKFLKIMFSYNNKELIINETVPNRFSPKSPDKAHLNLHINSLELGDSAVYFCASSQVGLGIYGYTFGSGTRLTVV.

This clonotype has more than one count but fewer than ten. The rearrangement uses TRBV3-1 and TRBJ1-1; D gene uncertain. CDR3 length: 17 residues. Germline loops: CDR1 LGHDT, CDR2 YNNKEL (reference sequence). V was clipped by 0 bases and J by 0 bases, with 14 bases between them. The CDR3 nucleotides are TGTGCCAGCAGCCAAGATATGGTGAACAGAATGAACACTGAAGCTTTCTTT. Protein product: CASSQDMVNRMNTEAFF.

This clonotype has more than one count but fewer than ten. The chain couples TRBV6-2 or TRBV6-3 to TRBJ2-7; TRBD1 aligns across 8 bases. Unmatched junction bases numbered 9, after V lost 5 bases and J lost 3 bases. The CDR3 sequence is 15 residues long. Germline V gene lookup returns CDR1 MNHEY and CDR2 SVGEGT. As DNA, the CDR3 is TGTGCCAGCAGTGCCCCCGGGACAGGAGGCTACGAGCAGTACTTC. It specifies CASSAPGTGGYEQYF.

J is TRBJ1-2 and V is TRBV18; 8 bases align to TRBD1. V shed 3 bases, J shed 6 bases, and the junction held 9 bases outside the gene matches. Germline V gives CDR1 KGHSH, CDR2 LQKENI. CDR3 size: 15 residues. The CDR3 loop reads CASSPYTGQGDGYTF. CDR3 sequence (DNA): TGTGCCAGCTCACCGTACACCGGACAGGGAGATGGCTACACCTTC.

This clonotype has just a few counts. This chain joins TRBV18 and TRBJ1-1; tentative D call: TRBD1 (5 bases). Trimming took 3 bases from V and 4 from J, leaving 15 bases between them. The CDR3 totals 15 residues. Per the germline V gene, CDR1 is KGHSH and CDR2 is LQKENI. This chain's CDR3 is CASSPSKGASTEAFF. The CDR3, as DNA: TGTGCCAGCTCACCCTCGAAAGGGGCTTCCACTGAAGCTTTCTTT.

This chain connects TRBV5-1 to TRBJ2-3, with 7 bases that match TRBD1. J lost 0 bases, V lost 4 bases, and 8 bases had no gene match. The CDR3 covers 16 residues. The germline CDR1 and CDR2 sequences are SGHRS and YFSETQ. In DNA, the CDR3 is TGCGCCAGCAGCAGCAGGGGGTTCCTTAGCACAGATACGCAGTATTTT. Amino acid sequence: CASSSRGFLSTDTQYF. Full variable domain (rest looked up from reference TRBV5-1 and TRBJ2-3): KAGVTQTPRYLIKTRGQQVTLSCSPISGHRSVSWYQQTPGQGLQFLFEYFSETQRNKGNFPGRFSGRQFSNSRSEMNVSTLELGDSALYLCASSSRGFLSTDTQYFGPGTRLTVL.

The chain couples TRBV5-4 to TRBJ2-7, with 7 positions matching TRBD2. The J segment lost 1 base and the V segment lost 5 bases, leaving 9 bases of the junction unmatched. The CDR3 contains 15 residues. The germline CDR1 and CDR2 sequences are SGHNT and YYREEE (reference sequence). CDR3 sequence reads: CASREASSGSYEQYF. CDR3 DNA sequence: TGTGCCAGCAGGGAAGCCTCTAGCGGTTCCTACGAGCAGTACTTC.

This clonotype was detected only a few times. The rearrangement uses TRBV20-1 and TRBJ2-3; 8 positions agree with TRBD2. CDR3 length equals 14 residues. J lost 3 bases, V lost 5 bases, and 7 bases had no gene match. Germline values: CDR1 DFQATT, CDR2 SNEGSKA (reference sequence). The CDR3: CSAGLTSVTDTQYF. CDR3 DNA sequence: TGCAGTGCTGGATTGACTAGCGTGACAGATACGCAGTATTTT.

The chain is built from TRBV7-6 and TRBJ1-4; D unclear. V was cut by 5 bases and J by 11 bases, with 18 bases left in between. The CDR3 is 14 amino acids. Germline CDR1 and CDR2: SGHVS and FNYEAQ. This CDR3 is CASSPVIGSGKLFF. CDR3 nucleotide sequence: TGTGCCAGCAGCCCAGTCATAGGATCGGGGAAACTGTTTTTT.

V and J are TRBV12-3 or TRBV12-4 and TRBJ1-1, with D perhaps TRBD1 (6 bases). The CDR3 extends over 14 amino acids. V gave up 6 bases and J gave up 7 bases, with 18 bases separating them. The CDR3 DNA reads as TGTGCCAGCAGGCGAGGGACATCTACCCGTGAAGCTTTCTTT. This gives the protein CASRRGTSTREAFF.

This clonotype was found many times. The chain is built from TRBV28 and TRBJ2-7; D is ambiguous. CDR3 length: 12 residues. Looked up from germline, CDR1 is MDHEN and CDR2 is SYDVKM. Deletions cut 6 bases from V and 3 bases from J, with 9 bases between. CDR3 sequence: CASSLSFYEQYF. In nucleotides, the CDR3 is TGTGCCAGCAGCTTAAGCTTCTACGAGCAGTACTTC.